The 31 T cell receptor beta chains below all came from one sample that was sequenced in a study of monozygotic twins with inflammatory bowel disease (dated by TCRdb to between 2017 and 2020). Preparation of the library involved 5' RACE. TCRdb shows the sequencer as Illumina HiSeq 2500. Each CDR3 protein sequence appears as one entry after TCRdb reprocessed the reads, and no DNA is included. In this sample's table one finds 170,000 or so distinct CDR3 sequences. The ten largest clones capture less than 8% of the sample. Sequencing was performed on blood. Receptors originate from a human donor with ulcerative colitis or Crohn's disease, or a healthy co-twin of an affected twin (not recorded which).

The V and J genes are TRBV24-1 and TRBJ2-7; TCRdb calls TRBD2, which cannot be checked without DNA. Germline assignment: CDR1 KGHDR and CDR2 SFDVKD. The CDR3 runs 17 residues. The CDR3 spells CATSDFDPLRRSYEQYF.

This chain links TRBV23-1 with TRBJ2-4; the TCRdb call, TRBD2, lacks DNA for checking. TRBV23-1 qualifies as an ORF whose function is uncertain. The CDR3 covers 16 residues. The CDR3 is CASSPSDPARANIQYF.

The chain couples TRBV7-2 to TRBJ2-2. The CDR3 runs to 13 residues. The V gene's germline CDR1 is SGHTA and CDR2 FQGNSA. CDR3 loop: CASSLAVGGELFF.

The chain employs TRBV5-5 and TRBJ1-1; the D call from TCRdb, TRBD1, cannot be confirmed without DNA. The V gene's germline CDR1 is SGHKS and CDR2 YYEKEE (reference sequence). CDR3 length: 17 amino acids. The CDR3 spells CASSLTPGREKNTEAFF.

The CDR3 loop reads CASSFSRVTEAFF. This chain joins TRBV11-3 and TRBJ1-1; TCRdb's D call, TRBD1, is unchecked because there is no DNA. CDR1 and CDR2 (germline): SGHNT, YENEEA. CDR3 length: 13 residues.

V and J are TRBV20-1 and TRBJ2-1; without DNA, the TCRdb call of TRBD1 cannot be checked. The V gene's germline CDR1 is DFQATT and CDR2 SNEGSKA (reference sequence). The CDR3 contains 14 residues. Here the CDR3 reads CSAWTTNSYNEQFF.

This sequence joins TRBV7-2 and TRBJ1-5; TCRdb names TRBD1, which stays unverified in the absence of DNA. The CDR3 contains 14 residues. Germline CDR1 and CDR2: SGHTA and FQGNSA. CDR3 loop: CASSWTGGNQPQHF.

The chain links TRBV10-3 to TRBJ2-7. The length of the CDR3 is 14 residues. Germline-derived CDR1 and CDR2 are ENHRY and SYGVKD. Here the CDR3 reads CAISELSGSGEQYF.

The genes are TRBV7-2 and TRBJ2-1; the TCRdb call, TRBD1, lacks DNA for checking. This CDR3 has 16 residues. Germline lookup yields CDR1 SGHTA and CDR2 FQGNSA. The CDR3 spells CASSLGSPTGGDEQFF.

This chain links TRBV6-1 with TRBJ1-4; TCRdb proposes TRBD1, but this gene call is untestable without DNA. The CDR3 is 15 amino acids. Germline CDR1 reads MNHNS; CDR2 reads SASEGT. CDR3 residues: CASIGRTGTVVKLFF.

The chain combines TRBV24-1 with TRBJ2-1. This CDR3 region has 15 residues. Germline loops: CDR1 KGHDR, CDR2 SFDVKD. The CDR3 loop is CATSDLRQPYNEQFF.

This chain connects TRBV6-5 to TRBJ2-5; there is no DNA to check the TCRdb D call of TRBD2. Germline CDR1 and CDR2: MNHEY and SVGAGI. The CDR3 sequence is 16 residues long. The CDR3 loop is CASSYRLAGGQETQYF.

The chain carries TRBV5-4 and TRBJ2-3; the D call from TCRdb, TRBD2, cannot be confirmed without DNA. The CDR3 sequence is 16 residues long. The germline gives CDR1 SGHNT, CDR2 YYREEE (reference sequence). The CDR3 here is CASSSEREGQGDTQYF.

The chain recombines TRBV5-3 with TRBJ2-3; TCRdb's D gene call, TRBD1, goes unchecked for lack of DNA. TRBV5-3 is noted as an ORF with a role that remains uncertain. The CDR3 is 11 amino acids. The CDR3 sequence is CARSPRDPRSF.

The V call is TRBV9, the J call TRBJ2-5; the D call of TRBD1 rests on TCRdb alone, since no DNA is present to check it. The CDR3 is 14 amino acids. The germline V gene has CDR1 SGDLS and CDR2 YYNGEE. The CDR3 protein is CASSTGRKQETQYF. Using reference TRBV9 and TRBJ2-5 for the parts outside the CDR3, the full variable domain is DSGVTQTPKHLITATGQRVTLRCSPRSGDLSVYWYQQSLDQGLQFLIQYYNGEERAKGNILERFSAQQFPDLHSELNLSSLELGDSALYFCASSTGRKQETQYFGPGTRLLVL.

The chain employs TRBV18 and TRBJ1-5. The CDR3 spans 15 residues. The germline V gene encodes CDR1 KGHSH and CDR2 LQKENI. CDR3 amino acids: CASSPDGYSNQPQHF.

The chain joins TRBV20-1 to TRBJ2-7. This CDR3 comprises 12 residues. Germline CDR1 is DFQATT and CDR2 is SNEGSKA (reference sequence). The CDR3 loop reads CSARDSSYEQYF.

The chain uses TRBV4-3 and TRBJ2-1; the TCRdb D gene call, TRBD2, has no DNA to confirm it. From germline, CDR1 is LGHNA and CDR2 YSLEER. CDR3 length: 18 amino acids. The CDR3 reads CASSHSNLAGVGGNEQFF.

CDR3 sequence: CATGGSSNEQFF. The rearrangement joins TRBV10-3 to TRBJ2-1; no DNA is available, so the TRBD2 call from TCRdb remains unchecked. The germline V gene has CDR1 ENHRY and CDR2 SYGVKD. CDR3 size: 12 residues.

The chain recombines TRBV18 with TRBJ2-3; TCRdb returns TRBD1, unconfirmable since there is no DNA. The CDR3 loop spans 20 amino acids. Germline V gene data show CDR1 as KGHSH and CDR2 as LQKENI. Here the CDR3 reads CASSPGWDDSYERGTDTQYF.

CDR3 region: CASSSGLATGELFF. The V and J genes are TRBV7-2 and TRBJ2-2; TCRdb returns TRBD2, unconfirmable since there is no DNA. The CDR3 consists of 14 residues. Germline assignment: CDR1 SGHTA and CDR2 FQGNSA.

This chain joins TRBV2 and TRBJ2-3; TCRdb indicates TRBD1, and absent DNA this call remains unverified. Germline assignment: CDR1 SNHLY and CDR2 FYNNEI. The CDR3 consists of 15 residues. The CDR3 is CASIPTGDNTDTQYF. The entire variable domain, with the rest obtained from reference TRBV2 and TRBJ2-3, is as follows: EPEVTQTPSHQVTQMGQEVILRCVPISNHLYFYWYRQILGQKVEFLVSFYNNEISEKSEIFDDQFSVERPDGSNFTLKIRSTKLEDSAMYFCASIPTGDNTDTQYFGPGTRLTVL.

The rearrangement links TRBV5-1 to TRBJ2-5; there is no DNA to check the TCRdb D call of TRBD1. Looked up from germline, CDR1 is SGHRS and CDR2 is YFSETQ. This CDR3 has 15 amino acids. The CDR3: CASSLTGDPQETQYF.

The chain couples TRBV10-3 to TRBJ2-3. The CDR3 sequence is 14 residues long. The V gene's germline CDR1 is ENHRY and CDR2 SYGVKD. CDR3 sequence: CAISDWAGTDTQYF.

CDR3 region: CSATSGVSYNEQFF. The chain combines TRBV20-1 with TRBJ2-1; TCRdb selects TRBD1, and the lack of DNA leaves this call unchecked. This CDR3 has 14 amino acids. CDR1 is DFQATT, CDR2 SNEGSKA, per germline (reference sequence).

The chain uses TRBV2 and TRBJ1-2; TCRdb selects TRBD1, and the lack of DNA leaves this call unchecked. The CDR3 length is 14 residues. CDR1 and CDR2 (germline): SNHLY, FYNNEI. The CDR3 region is CASSDRVSVWGYTF.

The CDR3: CASSQAQGLRSNQPQHF. This chain connects TRBV14 to TRBJ1-5. Looked up from germline, CDR1 is SGHDN and CDR2 is FVKESK. The CDR3 runs to 17 residues.

The chain has TRBV7-2 and TRBJ2-1; TCRdb designates TRBD1, a call that cannot be tested without DNA. The CDR3 runs 12 residues. Germline V CDR1 and CDR2: SGHTA, FQGNSA. CDR3 loop: CASSGQGTEQFF.

The chain uses TRBV6-6 and TRBJ2-5; TCRdb's D call, TRBD1, is unchecked because there is no DNA. The V gene's germline CDR1 is MNHNY and CDR2 SVGAGI (reference sequence). The CDR3 spans 14 residues. The CDR3 sequence is CASSQGVWGETQYF.

V usage is TRBV5-1 and J usage is TRBJ2-7; TCRdb proposes TRBD2, but this gene call is untestable without DNA. This CDR3 is built from 11 residues. Germline assignment: CDR1 SGHRS and CDR2 YFSETQ. CDR3 amino acids: CASSLLGPQYF.

The chain links TRBV6-1 to TRBJ2-5; with no DNA, the TCRdb D assignment of TRBD2 cannot be verified. The CDR3 contains 12 residues. Looked up from germline, CDR1 is MNHNS and CDR2 is SASEGT. CDR3 residues: CASSSGRGTQYF.